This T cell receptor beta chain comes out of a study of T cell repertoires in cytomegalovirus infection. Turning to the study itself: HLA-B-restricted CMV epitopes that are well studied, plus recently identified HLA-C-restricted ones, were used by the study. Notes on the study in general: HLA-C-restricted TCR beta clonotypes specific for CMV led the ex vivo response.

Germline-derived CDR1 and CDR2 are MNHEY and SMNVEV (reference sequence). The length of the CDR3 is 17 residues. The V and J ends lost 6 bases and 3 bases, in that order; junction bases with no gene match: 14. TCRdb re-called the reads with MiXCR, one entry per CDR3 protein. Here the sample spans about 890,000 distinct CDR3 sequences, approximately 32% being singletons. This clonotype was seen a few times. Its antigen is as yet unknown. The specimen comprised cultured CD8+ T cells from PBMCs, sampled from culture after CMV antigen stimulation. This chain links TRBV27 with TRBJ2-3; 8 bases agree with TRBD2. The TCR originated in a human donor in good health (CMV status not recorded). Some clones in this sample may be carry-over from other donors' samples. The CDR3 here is CASRLFGGALGTDTQYF. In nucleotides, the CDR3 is TGTGCCAGCAGACTATTCGGGGGGGCCTTGGGAACAGATACGCAGTATTTT.